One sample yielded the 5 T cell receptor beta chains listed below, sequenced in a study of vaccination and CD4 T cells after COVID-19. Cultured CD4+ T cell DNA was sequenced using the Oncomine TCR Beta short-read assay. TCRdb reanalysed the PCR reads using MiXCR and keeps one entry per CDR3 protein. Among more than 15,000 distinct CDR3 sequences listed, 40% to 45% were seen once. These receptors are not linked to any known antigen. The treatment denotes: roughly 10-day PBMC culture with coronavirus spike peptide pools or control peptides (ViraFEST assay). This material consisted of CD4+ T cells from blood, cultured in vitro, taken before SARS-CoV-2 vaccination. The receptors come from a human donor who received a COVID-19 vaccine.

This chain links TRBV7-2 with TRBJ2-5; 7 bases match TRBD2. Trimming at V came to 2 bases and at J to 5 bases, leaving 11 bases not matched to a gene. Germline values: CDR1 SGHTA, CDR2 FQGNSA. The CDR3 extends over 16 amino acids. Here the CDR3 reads CASSLMGWEGGETQYF. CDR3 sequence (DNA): TGTGCCAGCAGCTTAATGGGTTGGGAGGGCGGTGAGACCCAGTACTTC.

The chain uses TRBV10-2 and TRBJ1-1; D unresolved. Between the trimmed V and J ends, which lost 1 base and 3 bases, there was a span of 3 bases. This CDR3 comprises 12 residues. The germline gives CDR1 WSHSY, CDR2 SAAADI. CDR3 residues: CASSELDTEAFF. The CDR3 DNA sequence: TGCGCCAGCAGTGAGTTGGACACTGAAGCTTTCTTT.

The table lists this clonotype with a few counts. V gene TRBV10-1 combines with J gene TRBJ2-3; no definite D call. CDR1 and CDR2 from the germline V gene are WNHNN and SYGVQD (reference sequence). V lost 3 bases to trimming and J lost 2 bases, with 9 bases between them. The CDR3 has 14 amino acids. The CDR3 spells CASSDSQYTDTQYF. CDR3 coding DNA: TGCGCCAGCAGTGACAGCCAATACACAGATACGCAGTATTTT.

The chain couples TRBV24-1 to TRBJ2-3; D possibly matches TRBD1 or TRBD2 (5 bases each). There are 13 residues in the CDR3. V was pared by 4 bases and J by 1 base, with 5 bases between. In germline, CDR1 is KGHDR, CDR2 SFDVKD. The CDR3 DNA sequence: TGTGCCACCAGTGAGGGGGGCACAGATACGCAGTATTTT. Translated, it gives CATSEGGTDTQYF.

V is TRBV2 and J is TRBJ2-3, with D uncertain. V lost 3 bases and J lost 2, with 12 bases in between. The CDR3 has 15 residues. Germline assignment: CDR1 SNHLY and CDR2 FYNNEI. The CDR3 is CASSEGGIYTDTQYF. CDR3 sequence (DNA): TGTGCCAGCAGTGAGGGCGGTATTTACACAGATACGCAGTATTTT.